The 20 T cell receptor beta chains listed next were all sequenced from one sample in a study of spatial heterogeneity in lung cancer. Time point meaning: blood at routine non-recurrence follow-up after resection. TCRdb passed the 5' RACE reads through MiXCR, listing each CDR3 protein once. The profile shows tens of thousands of distinct CDR3 sequences, 6% to 9.5% of them singletons. The specimen comprised PBMCs, sampled at follow-up. The receptors derive from a male donor with early-stage non-small cell lung cancer.

This clonotype was detected ten times or more. V usage is TRBV19 and J usage is TRBJ2-1; TRBD1 aligns across 8 bases. With V trimmed by 6 bases and J by 9 bases, 4 bases remained unmatched. The CDR3 is 12 residues long. The germline V gene has CDR1 LNHDA and CDR2 SQIVND (reference sequence). The chain's CDR3 is CASRQGVGEQFF. The CDR3 nucleotides read TGTGCCAGTAGACAGGGGGTTGGTGAGCAGTTCTTC.

This clonotype was detected many times. The chain recombines TRBV19 with TRBJ2-1; D might be TRBD1 (5 bases). The CDR3 covers 13 residues. V was shortened by 3 bases and J by 10 bases, with 13 bases between the two germline ends. CDR1 is LNHDA, CDR2 SQIVND, per germline (reference sequence). The CDR3 reads CASSIGREGEQFF. In DNA form, the CDR3 reads TGTGCCAGTAGTATCGGCAGGGAAGGCGAGCAGTTCTTC.

This clonotype was detected ten times or more. The V gene is TRBV2, the J gene TRBJ2-3; D gene uncertain. V lost 0 bases to trimming and J lost 5 bases, with 15 bases between them. Germline CDR1 and CDR2: SNHLY and FYNNEI. The CDR3 runs to 16 residues. This chain's CDR3 is CASSEAEFGSGDTQYF. In DNA form, the CDR3 reads TGTGCCAGCAGTGAAGCGGAGTTCGGTTCGGGAGATACGCAGTATTTT.

Only a few counts were recorded for this clonotype. J is TRBJ2-3 and V is TRBV5-4, with 12 nucleotides matching TRBD2. Germline trimming cut 0 bases from V and 1 base from J; bases unmatched to any gene: 3. The CDR3 loop spans 17 amino acids. Germline V gene data show CDR1 as SGHNT and CDR2 as YYREEE (reference sequence). The CDR3 DNA reads TGTGCCAGCAGCTTGGGACTAGCGGGGGCCCGCACAGATACGCAGTATTTT. Translation gives CASSLGLAGARTDTQYF.

Ten or more counts support this clonotype. This chain joins TRBV14 and TRBJ2-7; no firm D call. This CDR3 is built from 13 residues. Germline CDR1 is SGHDN and CDR2 is FVKESK. Trimming pared 7 bases from V and 5 bases from J, leaving 15 bases between. The CDR3 is CASTGPRFDEQYF. The CDR3 region has the DNA TGTGCCAGCACAGGCCCGCGGTTCGACGAGCAGTACTTC.

V is TRBV3-1 and J is TRBJ2-3, with a possible D match to TRBD2 (6 bases). Germline CDR1 is LGHDT and CDR2 is YNNKEL (reference sequence). The CDR3 consists of 11 residues. Trimming left V 4 bases short and J 8 bases short, with 7 bases between. CDR3 residues: CASSPGGTQYF. CDR3 coding DNA: TGTGCCAGCAGCCCCGGGGGTACGCAGTATTTT.

Ten or more counts support this clonotype. This sequence joins TRBV20-1 and TRBJ1-2; 8 bases agree with TRBD1. Per the germline V gene, CDR1 is DFQATT and CDR2 is SNEGSKA (reference sequence). V trimming: 1 base; J trimming: 3 bases; junction bases outside the gene matches: 4. The CDR3 has 14 amino acids. The CDR3 sequence: CSARGHRGDYGYTF. In DNA, the CDR3 is TGCAGTGCTAGAGGTCACAGGGGGGACTATGGCTACACCTTC.

J is TRBJ2-4 and V is TRBV12-3 or TRBV12-4; the match to TRBD1 covers 9 bases. V gave up 6 bases and J gave up 1 base; unmatched junction bases: 4. The CDR3 consists of 15 residues. CDR3 region: CASSSDRGAKNIQYF. Here the CDR3 DNA reads TGTGCCAGCAGCTCGGACAGGGGCGCCAAAAACATTCAGTACTTC.

In its sample, this clonotype was seen many times. The CDR3 DNA reads as TGTGCCAGCAGCGAACCGAGATTCGGGGCGGGCACCGGGGAGCTGTTTTTT. Translating it yields CASSEPRFGAGTGELFF. This sequence joins TRBV11-3 and TRBJ2-2; the D call may be TRBD1 or TRBD2 (5 bases each). V was clipped by 5 bases and J by 4 bases, with 20 bases between them. The CDR3 contains 17 residues. Germline V lookup: CDR1 SGHNT, CDR2 YENEEA.

This clonotype was seen a handful of times. The chain is built from TRBV10-3 and TRBJ2-7; the D gene is possibly TRBD1 (6 bases). CDR3 length: 12 residues. Trimming shortened V by 5 bases and J by 7 bases, and 12 bases separated the two germline ends. Germline V gives CDR1 ENHRY, CDR2 SYGVKD. CDR3 DNA sequence: TGTGCCATCAGTAATACAGGGACGGAGCAGTACTTC. Translating gives CAISNTGTEQYF.

This clonotype appeared many times. The rearrangement links TRBV7-6 to TRBJ2-1; D ambiguous. The V end lost 5 bases, the J end lost 0 bases, and 14 bases lay between the germline ends. CDR1 SGHVS and CDR2 FNYEAQ come from the germline V gene. The CDR3 length is 16 residues. The CDR3 reads CASSLEVSSSYNEQFF. Written as DNA, the CDR3 is TGTGCCAGCAGCCTTGAGGTCTCCAGCTCCTACAATGAGCAGTTCTTC.

This clonotype came up many times. The chain carries TRBV7-6 and TRBJ2-5; either TRBD1 or TRBD2 may fit D (5 bases each). Germline CDR1 is SGHVS and CDR2 is FNYEAQ. Trimming left V 3 bases short and J 3 bases short, with 8 bases between. This CDR3 contains 13 residues. As DNA, the CDR3 is TGTGCCAGCAGCTTGGGGGAAGAAGAGACCCAGTACTTC. It is translated as CASSLGEEETQYF.

This clonotype occurred many times. The genes are TRBV19 and TRBJ2-1; 9 nucleotides line up with TRBD1. Germline CDR1 is LNHDA and CDR2 is SQIVND (reference sequence). The CDR3 totals 16 residues. J gave up 7 bases and V 4 bases, and 11 bases lay outside the gene matches. CDR3 residues: CASSTTGGPGVNEQFF. The CDR3 nucleotides are TGTGCCAGTAGTACAACAGGGGGCCCCGGGGTAAATGAGCAGTTCTTC.

At least ten counts were recorded for this clonotype. The chain has TRBV6-5 and TRBJ1-1; TRBD1 matches 12 bases. This CDR3 has 17 residues. Trimming removed 2 bases from V and 1 base from J; junction bases left unmatched: 5. CDR1 is MNHEY and CDR2 is SVGAGI in the germline V gene. The CDR3 DNA is TGTGCCAGCAGTTACCTCTGGGACAGGGGGCGGAACACTGAAGCTTTCTTT. This translates into CASSYLWDRGRNTEAFF.

This clonotype was picked up many times. The rearrangement joins TRBV25-1 to TRBJ1-4; tentative D call: TRBD1 (6 bases). V was pared by 4 bases and J by 14 bases, with 11 bases between. Germline V CDR1 and CDR2: MGHDK, SYGVNS. The CDR3 has 11 amino acids. CDR3 residues: CASSGRGVLFF. CDR3 sequence (DNA): TGTGCCAGCAGTGGGAGGGGGGTCCTGTTTTTT.

With regard to this clonotype: A much larger clone sits a single nucleotide away, making a read error possible. The rearrangement joins TRBV29-1 to TRBJ2-2; 13 nucleotides line up with TRBD2. Germline-derived CDR1 and CDR2 are SQVTM and ANQGSEA. The CDR3 runs 16 residues. V gave up 7 bases and J gave up 4 bases; unmatched junction bases: 9. The CDR3 sequence: CSATRLAGGLTGELFF. The CDR3 DNA reads as TGCAGCGCTACAAGACTAGCGGGGGGACTCACCGGGGAGCTGTTTTTT.

This clonotype came up many times. This chain links TRBV19 with TRBJ2-1; tentatively, D is TRBD2 (7 bases). The CDR3 has 14 amino acids. In germline, CDR1 is LNHDA, CDR2 SQIVND (reference sequence). Trimming stripped 6 bases from V and 4 bases from J, with 13 bases between. The CDR3 DNA is TGTGCCAGTAGCCCGGGGGGCCTATACAATGAGCAGTTCTTC. It specifies CASSPGGLYNEQFF.

This clonotype was detected many times. V and J are TRBV7-6 and TRBJ2-5; D is undetermined. The CDR3 loop spans 13 amino acids. V was clipped by 0 bases and J by 2 bases, with 4 bases between them. Germline values: CDR1 SGHVS, CDR2 FNYEAQ. The CDR3 DNA is TGTGCCAGCAGCTTAGCCTATCAAGAGACCCAGTACTTC. Amino acids: CASSLAYQETQYF.

Regarding this clonotype: A much bigger clone sits one base away, suggesting this may be a read error. This sequence joins TRBV30 and TRBJ2-2, with D perhaps being TRBD1 or TRBD2 (5 bases each). The CDR3 extends over 15 amino acids. V shed 3 bases and J shed 3 bases, with 14 bases lying between them. The V gene's germline CDR1 is GTSNPN and CDR2 SVGIG (reference sequence). The CDR3 DNA follows: TGTGCCTGGAGGGTCGGGGCCTCGGACACCGGGGAGCTGTTTTTT. Encoded protein: CAWRVGASDTGELFF.

This clonotype was recorded many times. The CDR3 DNA sequence: TGTGCCAGCAGTGTGGGGGTCGACGAGCAGTACTTC. Encoded protein: CASSVGVDEQYF. The V call is TRBV25-1, the J call TRBJ2-7; D may correspond to TRBD1 or TRBD2 (5 bases each). Trimming pared 4 bases from V and 5 bases from J, leaving 9 bases between. CDR1 and CDR2 from the germline V gene are MGHDK and SYGVNS. CDR3 length: 12 amino acids.